This paragraph reports one T cell receptor (beta chain). These data come from a study of blood T cell repertoires in COVID-19. Study at large: Material from acute and convalescent COVID-19 was sourced from the United States, Italy and Spain.

The CDR3 length is 13 residues. V shed 8 bases and J shed 2 bases, with 12 bases lying between them. Measured with immunoSEQ multiplex PCR; TCRdb has only the in-frame clones, and not every one. The repertoire has 70,000 or so clones, about four fifths of them found once; the top ten carry more than 13%. Specimen: peripheral blood. The sequence was collected from a man aged 60-69 years with COVID-19, enrolled during active disease. This rearrangement joins TRBV12-3 or TRBV12-4 to TRBJ2-5, with D possibly matching TRBD1 (6 bases). The CDR3 nucleotides are TGTGCCAGCTCCTCAGGACAGCAAGAGACCCAGTACTTC. It codes for CASSSGQQETQYF.